This TCR beta chain stems from a study of T cell responses to AZD1222 COVID-19 vaccine. V lost 4 bases, J lost 2 bases, and 5 bases stayed unmatched. The germline CDR1 and CDR2 sequences are SGHRS and YFSETQ. There are 16 residues in the CDR3. The protocol was immunoSEQ multiplex PCR, while the TCRdb copy is restricted to in-frame clones and leaves out a portion. This table has about 170,000 clones, roughly 87% appearing once. In this sample, this clone turned up once. Sequenced material: peripheral blood, taken on day 0 of AZD1222 vaccination. The chain links TRBV5-1 to TRBJ2-2; 10 nucleotides line up with TRBD2. The origin of this receptor is an adult in good health. CDR3 DNA: TGCGCCAGCAGCCAGATAGCGGGAGGAAACACCGGGGAGCTGTTTTTT. This gives the protein CASSQIAGGNTGELFF.